The rows below give T cell receptor beta chains drawn from one sample of a study of OX40 agonist ivuxolimab in advanced cancers. Produced via immunoSEQ multiplex PCR; TCRdb's table is partial and in-frame only. The table has approximately 15,000 clones, about 83% seen once. The material sequenced was CD4+ or CD8+ T cells sorted from blood, taken in a trial of the OX40 agonist ivuxolimab. The receptors derive from an adult with an advanced solid tumor such as melanoma, head and neck, liver or kidney cancer. Both conserved end residues are part of each CDR3. The D gene is left open where the match is weak. Some rows have no size entry. The others give once, few or many, or a class for an expanded clone.

TRBV5-1	TRBJ2-5	TRBD2	NA	TGCGCCCGCACGGGGGGGGAGACCCAGTACTTC	CARTGGETQYF
TRBV18	TRBJ2-1	NA	few	TGTGCCAGCTCACCCGGAGGGAATGAGCAGTTCTTC	CASSPGGNEQFF
TRBV9	TRBJ2-7	NA	NA	TGTGCCAGCAGCGGGGGGGGCGGCTACGAGCAGTACTTC	CASSGGGGYEQYF
TRBV6-9	TRBJ1-2	NA	NA	TGTGCCAGCAGGGAGCTGCAGGGTTACGGCTACACCTTC	CASRELQGYGYTF
TRBV9	TRBJ2-5	NA	NA	TGTGCCAGCAGCGGATCATCAGGGGTGGGACAAGAGACCCAGTACTTC	CASSGSSGVGQETQYF
TRBV5-5	TRBJ2-7	TRBD1	NA	TGTGCCAGCAGCACGGACAGGTTCTCCTACGAGCAGTACTTC	CASSTDRFSYEQYF
TRBV7-7	TRBJ1-3	TRBD1	NA	TGTGCTAGCAGCCTGGGACAGGGGGCTGGAAACACCATATATTTT	CASSLGQGAGNTIYF
TRBV6-5	TRBJ2-7	TRBD1	NA	TGTGCCAGCAGTTTATCCGGGACAGGGGGCGGCTACGGGCAGTACTTC	CASSLSGTGGGYGQYF
TRBV18	TRBJ2-3	NA	NA	TGTGCCAGCTCAATTTCTGGGAGAGATACGCAGTATTTT	CASSISGRDTQYF
TRBV19	TRBJ2-1	TRBD2	NA	TGTGCCAGTAGCGGGGAGGGACTAGCGGGAGTAGGTGAGCAGTTCTTC	CASSGEGLAGVGEQFF
TRBV12-5	TRBJ2-7	TRBD2	once	TGTGCTAGTGGTCCGCCCCAACTAGCGGGTCACCCATACGAGCAGTACTTC	CASGPPQLAGHPYEQYF
TRBV6-1	TRBJ2-7	NA	NA	TGTGCCAGCCAGGACGGCCGCTCCTACGAGCAGTACTTC	CASQDGRSYEQYF
TRBV28	TRBJ2-7	NA	few	TGTGCCAGCAGTAGGGAATACGAGCAGTACTTC	CASSREYEQYF
TRBV5-4	TRBJ2-1	TRBD2	once	TGTGCCAGCAGCTTGGCCGGTTCTAGCGGGAGGGCCTACAATGAGCAGTTCTTC	CASSLAGSSGRAYNEQFF
TRBV19	TRBJ2-1	NA	NA	TGTGCCAGTAGTGGCCCCCTCTCGGTTCGGGACAATGAGCAGTTCTTC	CASSGPLSVRDNEQFF
TRBV4-1	TRBJ2-7	TRBD1	NA	TGCGCCAGCAGCCAAGCAACAGGGGGAACCTACGAGCAGTACTTC	CASSQATGGTYEQYF
TRBV27	TRBJ2-7	TRBD1	NA	TGTGCCAGCAGTCAAGACAGGGGAGTATCCTACGAGCAGTACTTC	CASSQDRGVSYEQYF
TRBV28	TRBJ2-3	NA	NA	TGTGCCAGCAGTTCCGTCGGTAGCACAGATACGCAGTATTTT	CASSSVGSTDTQYF
TRBV9	TRBJ2-5	NA	NA	TGTGCCAGCAGCTGGACTGGAGAGACCCAGTACTTC	CASSWTGETQYF
TRBV6-5	TRBJ2-7	NA	NA	TGTGCCAGCAGGGGGGTGGCCTACGAGCAGTACTTC	CASRGVAYEQYF
TRBV4-1	TRBJ2-1	NA	few	TGCGCCAGCAGCCAAGAACGACGGGATGAGCAGTTCTTC	CASSQERRDEQFF
TRBV4-1	TRBJ2-1	TRBD2	NA	TGCGCCAGCAGCCAAGGGACTAGTGTCTTCAATGAGCAGTTCTTC	CASSQGTSVFNEQFF
TRBV6-5	TRBJ2-7	NA	NA	TGTGCCAGCAGTGTGCAGGGGACATCCTACGAGCAGTACTTC	CASSVQGTSYEQYF
TRBV13	TRBJ2-3	NA	NA	TGTGCCAGCAGCTTTAGGTTAGGCACAGATACGCAGTATTTT	CASSFRLGTDTQYF
TRBV28	TRBJ2-7	TRBD1	NA	TGTGCCAGCAGTTCGGGGACAGGGGGTTCCTACGAGCAGTACTTC	CASSSGTGGSYEQYF
TRBV7-6	TRBJ2-7	NA	NA	TGTGCCAGCAGCTCAGACAGGCTAGAACTCTACGAGCAGTACTTC	CASSSDRLELYEQYF
TRBV27	TRBJ2-7	TRBD2	NA	TGTGCCAGCAGACCAGCGGGAGCCTACGAGCAGTACTTC	CASRPAGAYEQYF
TRBV7-9	TRBJ1-5	NA	few	TGTGCCAGCAGCTCGGTCTTGGGGATGTGGGACAATCAGCCCCAGCATTTT	CASSSVLGMWDNQPQHF
TRBV18	TRBJ1-2	NA	NA	TGTGCCAGCTCACAGGACGGTCTAGGGCGCGGCTACACCTTC	CASSQDGLGRGYTF
TRBV7-3	TRBJ2-1	NA	NA	TGTGCCAGCAGCTATCACTCGAGCTCCTACAATGAGCAGTTCTTC	CASSYHSSSYNEQFF